The clone carrying this T cell receptor (beta chain) has a handful of counts. The antigen is unknown. This specimen belongs to a study of beta chain features in type 1 diabetes. Study observations and caveats: The similarity of naive, central memory and Treg TCRB repertoires appeared greater among patients than among healthy donors. Unsettled here was the matter of whether HLA type influences TCRB rearrangement. Equally in patients and controls, PCR might preferentially amplify shorter templates. When Type 1 diabetes patients were examined, their TCRB CDR3s proved moderately but significantly shorter in all four CD4+ subsets.

Every bit of the isolated RNA underwent reverse transcription, so sequencing read expressed TCRB transcripts. The table came from immunoSEQ multiplex PCR; TCRdb's copy has only in-frame clones and leaves some out. The table lists about 150,000 clones, approximately 12% of them singletons. The germline CDR1 and CDR2 sequences are SGHRS and YFSETQ. The CDR3 totals 15 residues. V was pared by 4 bases and J by 5 bases, with 13 bases between. This chain links TRBV5-1 with TRBJ1-6; weak D call: TRBD1 (6 bases). This TCR derives from a man younger than 35 in good health. Sequenced material: central memory CD4+ T cells from blood. The CDR3 here is CASSPTGYNNSPLHF. CDR3 nucleotide sequence: TGCGCCAGCAGCCCCACAGGGTATAATAATTCACCCCTCCACTTT.